These T cell receptor beta chains were read from a single sample in a study of blood T cells in healthy people across ages. One entry per CDR3 protein, called by TCRdb with MiXCR from the 5' RACE reads. The sample contains about 830,000 distinct CDR3 sequences, approximately 59% of which appear only once. Sequencing was performed on blood. The receptors derive from a man aged 25 to 45 in good health. Both conserved end residues are part of each CDR3. Each record gives: V gene, clone size, D gene, J gene, CDR3 protein, CDR3 DNA. D genes are given only for firm matches. Size tells how often a clone was seen (once, few, many) or the class of an expanded clone, and some rows leave it out.

TRBV7-2	NA	TRBD2	TRBJ2-7	CASSSGTSGNRYEQYF	TGTGCCAGCAGCTCCGGGACTAGCGGAAACCGCTACGAGCAGTACTTC
TRBV7-3	NA	NA	TRBJ2-3	CASSLDHADTQYF	TGTGCCAGCAGCTTAGATCACGCAGATACGCAGTATTTT
TRBV11-1	NA	NA	TRBJ1-5	CASSRTDNQPQHF	TGTGCCAGCAGTCGCACGGATAATCAGCCCCAGCATTTT
TRBV20-1	NA	TRBD2	TRBJ2-7	CSARGPGGQMSSYEQYF	TGCAGTGCTAGAGGACCGGGGGGTCAGATGAGCTCCTACGAGCAGTACTTC
TRBV29-1	NA	TRBD2	TRBJ2-3	CSVQGLAGGRRTQYF	TGCAGCGTCCAGGGACTAGCGGGAGGGAGAAGGACGCAGTATTTT
TRBV7-2	once	TRBD2	TRBJ2-3	CASSLRSGREDTQYF	TGTGCCAGCAGTCTTAGATCAGGGAGGGAGGATACGCAGTATTTT
TRBV20-1	NA	TRBD1	TRBJ2-5	CSAREKTGKVGETQYF	TGCAGTGCTAGAGAGAAGACAGGGAAGGTTGGGGAGACCCAGTACTTC
TRBV28	once	TRBD2	TRBJ2-1	CAGCATSGDSSYNEQFF	TGTGCCGGATGCGCGACTAGCGGGGATAGCTCCTACAATGAGCAGTTCTTC
TRBV29-1	NA	TRBD1	TRBJ1-2	CSADFGMLGQGGYTF	TGCAGCGCCGACTTCGGAATGCTTGGACAGGGGGGCTACACCTTC
TRBV29-1	NA	NA	TRBJ2-1	CSAEDPTLQLYNEQFF	TGCAGCGCTGAAGATCCAACCCTACAATTGTACAATGAGCAGTTCTTC
TRBV20-1	NA	NA	TRBJ2-7	CSAAPGSSVYEQYF	TGCAGTGCGGCCCCCGGGTCTTCGGTCTACGAGCAGTACTTC
TRBV7-3	few	NA	TRBJ1-2	CASSLTEGRRDYGYTF	TGTGCCAGCAGCTTAACTGAGGGACGGCGAGACTATGGCTACACCTTC
TRBV13	NA	NA	TRBJ2-6	CASSSPGKSGANVLTF	TGTGCCAGCAGCTCCCCAGGGAAATCTGGGGCCAACGTCCTGACTTTC
TRBV6-5	NA	NA	TRBJ2-3	CASSYIHTDTQYF	TGTGCCAGCAGTTATATCCACACAGATACGCAGTATTTT
TRBV12-3/TRBV12-4	few	NA	TRBJ2-7	CASSPGGSTYEQYF	TGTGCCAGCAGCCCCGGCGGCAGTACCTACGAGCAGTACTTC
TRBV4-3	NA	NA	TRBJ1-5	CASGQDRGYGQPQHF	TGCGCCAGCGGCCAAGATCGGGGGTACGGGCAGCCCCAGCATTTT
TRBV12-3/TRBV12-4	NA	TRBD2	TRBJ2-4	CASSRGGEEVIQYF	TGTGCCAGCAGCCGTGGGGGGGAGGAGGTCATTCAGTACTTC
TRBV7-8	NA	NA	TRBJ1-4	CASSFRGRNEKLFF	TGTGCCAGCAGCTTTCGAGGGCGGAATGAAAAACTGTTTTTT
TRBV9	NA	TRBD2	TRBJ2-3	CASSISGTSADTQYF	TGTGCCAGCAGCATCTCCGGGACTAGCGCAGATACGCAGTATTTT
TRBV18	NA	NA	TRBJ1-2	CASSQSREYVYGYTF	TGTGCCAGCTCACAATCAAGGGAGTACGTCTATGGCTACACCTTC
TRBV5-5	NA	NA	TRBJ1-1	CASSVLVTANTEAFF	TGTGCCAGCAGCGTGCTCGTGACAGCGAACACTGAAGCTTTCTTT
TRBV20-1	few	TRBD2	TRBJ2-1	CSARPPSGGGYNEQFF	TGCAGTGCTAGACCTCCTAGCGGGGGGGGCTACAATGAGCAGTTCTTC
TRBV7-2	NA	TRBD2	TRBJ2-5	CASSLKRGGYQETQYF	TGTGCCAGCAGCCTCAAGCGGGGGGGGTACCAAGAGACCCAGTACTTC